This T cell receptor (beta chain) was recorded in a study of read filtering for tumor transcriptome and immune sequencing. Study information: Mean patient age was roughly 61 years, range about 45 to 85; 17 male, around 14 female. Under 10 patients were R-ISS I, about 16 were R-ISS II, 6 or 7 were R-ISS III. Transcriptome libraries were built from DNase-treated RNA.

At least ten counts were recorded for this clonotype. From roughly 400 ng of RNA, a library with molecular barcoded alpha/delta and beta/gamma adaptors was made. TCRdb re-derived calls from the reads in MiXCR, one entry per CDR3 protein. The sample records some 46,000 distinct CDR3 sequences, less than 20% being singletons. Bone marrow was sampled from every patient at the time of active disease. CDR1 is SEHNR and CDR2 is FQNEAQ in the germline V gene (reference sequence). The CDR3 runs to 14 residues. Losses at the gene ends were 3 bases for V and 4 bases for J; bases not matched to a gene: 4. The specimen was a population of CD138-negative cells sorted from bone marrow. The rearrangement uses TRBV7-9 and TRBJ2-7; 9 bases align to TRBD2. This clonotype was obtained from a donor at least 40 years old with multiple myeloma. CDR3 coding DNA: TGTGCCAGCAGCTTGGCGGGAGGGACATACGAGCAGTACTTC. Its translation is CASSLAGGTYEQYF.